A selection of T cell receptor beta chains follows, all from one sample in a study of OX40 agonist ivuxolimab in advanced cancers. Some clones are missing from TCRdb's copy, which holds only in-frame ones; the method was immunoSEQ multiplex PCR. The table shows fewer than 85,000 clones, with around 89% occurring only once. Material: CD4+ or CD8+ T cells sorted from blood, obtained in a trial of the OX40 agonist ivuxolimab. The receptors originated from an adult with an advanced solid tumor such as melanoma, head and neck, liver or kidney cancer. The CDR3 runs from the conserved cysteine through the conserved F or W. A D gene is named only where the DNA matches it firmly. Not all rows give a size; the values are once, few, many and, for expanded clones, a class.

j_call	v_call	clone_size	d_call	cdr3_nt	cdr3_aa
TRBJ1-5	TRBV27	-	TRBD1	TGTGCCAGCAGTTACAGGGGGCGCGGCAATCAGCCCCAGCATTTT	CASSYRGRGNQPQHF
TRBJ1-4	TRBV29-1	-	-	TGCAGCGTTGAAGATCCTCAGGGGTTCTTAGGGGAAAAACTGTTTTTT	CSVEDPQGFLGEKLFF
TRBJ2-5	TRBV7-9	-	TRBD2	TGTGCCAGCAGTTTCGGGGGGAGAGAGACCCAGTACTTC	CASSFGGRETQYF
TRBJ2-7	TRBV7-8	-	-	TGTGCCAGCAGCGACTACGGGAGGCAGTACTTC	CASSDYGRQYF
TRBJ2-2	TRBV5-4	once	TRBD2	TGTGCCAGCAGTTACTTAGCGGGAGGGCCCGGCGGGGAGCTGTTTTTT	CASSYLAGGPGGELFF
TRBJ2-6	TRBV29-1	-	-	TGCAGCGCCTACCCCTCTGGGGCCAACGTCCTGACTTTC	CSAYPSGANVLTF
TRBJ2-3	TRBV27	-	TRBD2	TGTGCCAGCAGGGTGGGACTAGCGGACACAGATACGCAGTATTTT	CASRVGLADTDTQYF
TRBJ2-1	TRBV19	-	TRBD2	TGTGCCAGTAGTTGGGGACTAGCGGGAGTTGGTGAGCAGTTCTTC	CASSWGLAGVGEQFF
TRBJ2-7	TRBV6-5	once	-	TGTGCCAGCAGGGGGCCAGAGGCCTACGAGCAGTACTTC	CASRGPEAYEQYF
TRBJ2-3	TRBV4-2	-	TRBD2	TGTGCCAGCAGCGCCCCCCCGGGGGGGACTAGCACAGATACGCAGTATTTT	CASSAPPGGTSTDTQYF
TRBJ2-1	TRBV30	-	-	TGTGCCTGGGCGGTGGGTGGGGGTGAGCAGTTCTTC	CAWAVGGGEQFF
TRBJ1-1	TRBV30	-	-	TGTGCCTGGAGCCTAGACAGGAGAACTGAAGCTTTCTTT	CAWSLDRRTEAFF
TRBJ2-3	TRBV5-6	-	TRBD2	TGTGCCAGCAGCCCTTCGGGGGGGGACGCAGATACGCAGTATTTT	CASSPSGGDADTQYF
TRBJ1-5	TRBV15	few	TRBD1	TGTGCCACCAAAGGACAGGGCAATCAGCCCCAGCATTTT	CATKGQGNQPQHF
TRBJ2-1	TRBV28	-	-	TGTGCCAGCAGTTATAGTTGGAATGAGCAGTTCTTC	CASSYSWNEQFF
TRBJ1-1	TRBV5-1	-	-	TGCGCCAGCAGCTTGCGGGGCGGTAACACTGAAGCTTTCTTT	CASSLRGGNTEAFF
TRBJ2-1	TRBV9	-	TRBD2	TGTGCCAGCAGCGTAGGGGGACTAGAGGATGAGCAGTTCTTC	CASSVGGLEDEQFF
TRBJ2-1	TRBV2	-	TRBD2	TGTGCCAGCAGTCCGGGAGGTAGGAATGAGCAGTTCTTC	CASSPGGRNEQFF
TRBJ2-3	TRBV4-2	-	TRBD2	TGTGCCAGCAGCCAAGGACTAGCCGGAACGGTGGCCGATACGCAGTATTTT	CASSQGLAGTVADTQYF
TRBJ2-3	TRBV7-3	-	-	TGTGCCAGCAGCTTAGACACAGCGCGCACAGATACGCAGTATTTT	CASSLDTARTDTQYF
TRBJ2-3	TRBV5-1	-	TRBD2	TGCGCCAGCAGCTCCCGGACTAGCGGCACAGATACGCAGTATTTT	CASSSRTSGTDTQYF
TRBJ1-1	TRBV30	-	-	TGTGCCTGGAGTCCTGGTGAGGAAGCTTTCTTT	CAWSPGEEAFF
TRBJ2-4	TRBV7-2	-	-	TGTGCCAGCAGCTTAGCTTTTCGGGGGACTCTGAACATTCAGTACTTC	CASSLAFRGTLNIQYF
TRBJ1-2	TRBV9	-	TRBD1	TGTGCCAGCAGCGTAGATGGGACAGGGGCGAACTATGGCTACACCTTC	CASSVDGTGANYGYTF
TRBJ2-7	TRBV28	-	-	TGTGCCAGCAGTTTAACAGGGCCTTCTTACGAGCAGTACTTC	CASSLTGPSYEQYF
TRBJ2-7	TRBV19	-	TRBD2	TGTGCCAGTAGTTTTGCGGGGGTCGAGCAGTACTTC	CASSFAGVEQYF
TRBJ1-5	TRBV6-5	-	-	TGTGCCAGCAGTCCACAGGGCCCGCATCAGCCCCAGCATTTT	CASSPQGPHQPQHF
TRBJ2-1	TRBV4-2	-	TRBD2	TGTGCCAGCAGCCACGGGCTGGGAGCGGGAGTTTTTGAGCAGTTCTTC	CASSHGLGAGVFEQFF
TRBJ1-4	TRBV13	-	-	TGTGCCAGCAGCTTTCCAGGGGCAGCTAATGAAAAACTGTTTTTT	CASSFPGAANEKLFF
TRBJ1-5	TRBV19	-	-	TGTGCCAGTAGTATAGCGTCAGGGAGCAATCAGCCCCAGCATTTT	CASSIASGSNQPQHF
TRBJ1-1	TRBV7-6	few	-	TGTGCCAGCAGCTTAAATACAGACACTGAAGCTTTCTTT	CASSLNTDTEAFF
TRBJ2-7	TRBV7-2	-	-	TGTGCCAGCAGCCTGACGGCCGGGTGGAACGAGCAGTACTTC	CASSLTAGWNEQYF
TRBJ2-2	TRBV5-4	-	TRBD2	TGTGCCAGCAGCTTAAGCGGGAGGTCGAACACCGGGGAGCTGTTTTTT	CASSLSGRSNTGELFF